These 21 T cell receptor beta chains came from one sample sequenced in a study of identical twins. One entry per CDR3 protein, called by TCRdb with MiXCR from the 5' RACE reads. The table lists 450,000 to 650,000 distinct CDR3 sequences, roughly 15% of them singletons. This sample was also put to use in a study of yellow fever vaccine responses in identical twins.

Sequenced sample: CD4+ T cells sorted from blood. These receptors were collected from a woman in her late teens or twenties in good health.

This clonotype was detected only a few times. The CDR3: CASSPPRGEQFF. The CDR3 DNA sequence: TGTGCCAGCTCACCACCCCGGGGTGAGCAGTTCTTC. The gene calls are TRBV18 and TRBJ2-1, with D possibly matching TRBD2 (5 bases). The CDR3 extends over 12 amino acids. The V and J ends lost 0 bases and 9 bases respectively, with 6 bases between them. CDR1 KGHSH and CDR2 LQKENI come from the germline V gene.

This clonotype was picked up a small number of times. DNA of the CDR3: TGTGCCAGCAGCCCCCGACAGGGTGTTAACTATGGCTACACCTTC. Translating it yields CASSPRQGVNYGYTF. The chain has TRBV7-2 and TRBJ1-2, with 7 bases lining up with TRBD1. The CDR3 length is 15 residues. The junction had 7 bases not matched to a gene; V was cut back by 5 bases and J by 1 base. CDR1 SGHTA and CDR2 FQGNSA come from the germline V gene.

This clonotype was detected only a few times. V and J are TRBV28 and TRBJ2-5, with D hard to call. The germline CDR1 and CDR2 sequences are MDHEN and SYDVKM. Trimming removed 3 bases at V and 3 bases at J, with 17 bases between. The CDR3 totals 16 residues. CDR3 coding DNA: TGTGCCAGCAGTTTCCCCCCTGGGCTGCGGAAAGAGACCCAGTACTTC. It translates to CASSFPPGLRKETQYF.

The chain is built from TRBV6-1 and TRBJ2-3; 8 nucleotides align to TRBD2. Germline V gene sequence: CDR1 MNHNS, CDR2 SASEGT. J lost 3 bases, V lost 8 bases, and 7 bases had no gene match. The CDR3 extends over 14 amino acids. For the CDR3, the DNA is TGTGCCAGCGTCCCACAGCGGGGGACAGATACGCAGTATTTT. This gives the protein CASVPQRGTDTQYF.

The chain joins TRBV20-1 to TRBJ2-7; TRBD1 aligns across 7 bases. Germline CDR1 DFQATT, CDR2 SNEGSKA (reference sequence). J lost 0 bases, V lost 7 bases, and 9 bases had no gene match. The CDR3 extends over 14 amino acids. In nucleotides, the CDR3 is TGCAGTGTTGGACCGGGACAGCGCTCCTACGAGCAGTACTTC. Translation gives CSVGPGQRSYEQYF.

The V and J genes are TRBV7-9 and TRBJ2-7; 7 nucleotides align to TRBD2. The CDR3 totals 15 residues. From germline, CDR1 is SEHNR and CDR2 FQNEAQ (reference sequence). Germline trimming cut 5 bases from V and 7 bases from J; bases unmatched to any gene: 14. CDR3 protein: CASSRSGTTIWEQYF. The CDR3 DNA reads as TGTGCCAGCAGCCGATCCGGGACTACAATCTGGGAGCAGTACTTC. The full variable domain, completed using reference TRBV7-9 and TRBJ2-7, is DTGVSQNPRHKITKRGQNVTFRCDPISEHNRLYWYRQTLGQGPEFLTYFQNEAQLEKSRLLSDRFSAERPKGSFSTLEIQRTEQGDSAMYLCASSRSGTTIWEQYFGPGTRLTVT.

The rearrangement joins TRBV28 to TRBJ2-2; weak D call: TRBD2 (5 bases). Between the trimmed V and J ends, which lost 8 bases and 8 bases, there was a span of 12 bases. The CDR3 spans 12 residues. CDR1 MDHEN and CDR2 SYDVKM come from the germline V gene. CDR3 sequence: CASYDGVGELFF. The CDR3 nucleotides are TGTGCCAGCTACGACGGGGTTGGGGAGCTGTTTTTT.

In this sample, this clonotype turned up a few times. V is TRBV7-8 and J is TRBJ2-7; D is ambiguous. Germline V gene data show CDR1 as SGHVS and CDR2 as FQNEAQ. The CDR3 contains 17 residues. V was trimmed by 3 bases and J by 4 bases, leaving 22 bases between them. The CDR3 loop reads CASSFGFLLSEGYEQYF. As DNA, the CDR3 is TGTGCCAGCAGCTTCGGTTTTCTGCTCTCTGAAGGGTACGAGCAGTACTTC.

The chain links TRBV18 to TRBJ2-7, with 7 bases identical to TRBD1. The CDR3 is 12 residues long. After removal of 2 bases from V and 6 bases from J, the junction contained 1 base not matched to a gene. Germline V gene lookup returns CDR1 KGHSH and CDR2 LQKENI. This CDR3 is CASSPAGGEQYV. The CDR3 DNA reads as TGTGCCAGCTCACCAGCAGGGGGCGAGCAGTACGTC.

This clonotype was recorded at least ten times. This chain connects TRBV7-2 to TRBJ2-5; D might be TRBD1 (8 bases). Trimming pared 5 bases from V and 1 base from J, leaving 17 bases between. The CDR3 is 16 amino acids. CDR1 SGHTA and CDR2 FQGNSA come from the germline V gene. CDR3 protein: CASSLGQGGSQETQYF. CDR3 DNA: TGTGCCAGCAGCCTCGGACAGGGAGGGTCCCAAGAGACCCAGTACTTC. The full variable domain, its missing parts supplied by reference TRBV7-2 and TRBJ2-5, is GAGVSQSPSNKVTEKGKDVELRCDPISGHTALYWYRQSLGQGLEFLIYFQGNSAPDKSGLPSDRFSAERTGGSVSTLTIQRTQQEDSAVYLCASSLGQGGSQETQYFGPGTRLLVL.

The chain joins TRBV10-3 to TRBJ2-7, with a weak D call TRBD2 (7 bases). The CDR3 runs to 14 residues. The V and J ends lost 4 bases and 5 bases respectively, with 15 bases between them. Germline-derived CDR1 and CDR2 are ENHRY and SYGVKD. The CDR3 DNA reads as TGTGCCATCAGTGGGTCGGCGGGGGCTAACGAGCAGTACGTC. Its translation is CAISGSAGANEQYV.

CDR3 coding DNA: TGCGCCAGCAGCCAGGGGGGAGCGGTCGAAGCCTACGAGCAGTACTTC. This translates into CASSQGGAVEAYEQYF. The chain joins TRBV5-1 to TRBJ2-7; TRBD1 is a possible D gene (7 bases). CDR3 length: 16 amino acids. Trimming left V 4 bases short and J 2 bases short, with 19 bases between. CDR1 and CDR2 from the germline V gene are SGHRS and YFSETQ.

This chain links TRBV12-3 or TRBV12-4 with TRBJ1-4, with D hard to call. The germline V and J ends were trimmed by 3 bases and 0 bases, with 11 bases remaining between them. This CDR3 has 16 residues. CDR3 in amino acids: CASSFGLGTTNEKLFF. The CDR3 nucleotides read TGTGCCAGCAGTTTTGGGCTGGGAACAACTAATGAAAAACTGTTTTTT.

Only a few counts were recorded for this clonotype. J is TRBJ2-3 and V is TRBV11-2, with 10 nucleotides matching TRBD2. Germline loops: CDR1 SGHAT, CDR2 FQNNGV. The CDR3 loop spans 16 amino acids. V dropped 6 bases and J dropped 0; count of bases not matched to a gene: 6. The CDR3 coding sequence is TGTGCCAGCAGGACACTAGCGGGGCCTAGCACAGATACGCAGTATTTT. Encoded protein: CASRTLAGPSTDTQYF. The whole variable domain, filled in from reference TRBV11-2 and TRBJ2-3, reads EAGVAQSPRYKIIEKRQSVAFWCNPISGHATLYWYQQILGQGPKLLIQFQNNGVVDDSQLPKDRFSAERLKGVDSTLKIQPAKLEDSAVYLCASRTLAGPSTDTQYFGPGTRLTVL.

This clonotype has only a few counts. The chain uses TRBV6-2 or TRBV6-3 and TRBJ1-1; 9 positions match TRBD1. There are 12 residues in the CDR3. With V trimmed by 6 bases and J by 8 bases, 4 bases remained unmatched. The germline gives CDR1 MNHEY, CDR2 SVGEGT. CDR3 in DNA: TGTGCCAGCAGCCAAGGACAGGGGGAAGCTTTCTTT. Translation: CASSQGQGEAFF.

The chain has TRBV19 and TRBJ2-2; D unclear. This CDR3 is built from 12 residues. The ends were cut back, 7 bases at V and 1 base at J, with 4 bases in the middle. In germline, CDR1 is LNHDA, CDR2 SQIVND (reference sequence). CDR3 nucleotides: TGTGCCAGTAAGGAGAACACCGGGGAGCTGTTTTTT. Encoded protein: CASKENTGELFF.

The rearrangement links TRBV7-9 to TRBJ2-1; 10 bases line up with TRBD2. This CDR3 spans 17 amino acids. V trimming: 6 bases; J trimming: 8 bases; junction bases outside the gene matches: 16. CDR1 SEHNR and CDR2 FQNEAQ come from the germline V gene (reference sequence). CDR3 in amino acids: CASSYGLAVNLGDEQFF. CDR3 nucleotide sequence: TGTGCCAGCAGTTACGGACTAGCGGTAAACCTCGGGGATGAGCAGTTCTTC. The variable domain in full, with the rest retrieved from reference TRBV7-9 and TRBJ2-1, is DTGVSQNPRHKITKRGQNVTFRCDPISEHNRLYWYRQTLGQGPEFLTYFQNEAQLEKSRLLSDRFSAERPKGSFSTLEIQRTEQGDSAMYLCASSYGLAVNLGDEQFFGPGTRLTVL.

The gene calls are TRBV29-1 and TRBJ2-3; 9 positions agree with TRBD2. The CDR3 is 14 amino acids. CDR1 and CDR2 (germline): SQVTM, ANQGSEA. This CDR3 is CSGAGAGGPDTQYF. CDR3 DNA: TGCAGTGGCGCCGGGGCGGGGGGGCCAGATACGCAGTATTTT.

The chain recombines TRBV5-1 with TRBJ2-1, with 14 bases fitting TRBD2. The CDR3 totals 17 residues. Germline lookup yields CDR1 SGHRS and CDR2 YFSETQ. V gave up 2 bases and J gave up 9 bases; unmatched junction bases: 10. CDR3 sequence (DNA): TGCGCCAGCAGCTTCACCCCGACTAGCGGGAGGGCCTTTGAGCAGTTCTTC. It codes for CASSFTPTSGRAFEQFF.

This clonotype occurred many times. The chain employs TRBV20-1 and TRBJ2-2; possibly TRBD2 for D (5 bases). V lost 6 bases, J lost 3 bases, and 17 bases lay in between. Germline V gene data show CDR1 as DFQATT and CDR2 as SNEGSKA (reference sequence). The CDR3 contains 15 residues. CDR3 nucleotide sequence: TGCAGTGCCGGGAATGGGCAGCGACACACCGGGGAGCTGTTTTTT. Translated: CSAGNGQRHTGELFF.

In this sample, this clonotype turned up many times. The chain employs TRBV29-1 and TRBJ2-3; D remains ambiguous. V was shortened by 6 bases and J by 2 bases, with 3 bases between the two germline ends. The CDR3 runs to 10 residues. Germline V gives CDR1 SQVTM, CDR2 ANQGSEA. CDR3 amino acids: CSVDTDTQYF. The CDR3 nucleotides are TGCAGCGTGGACACAGATACGCAGTATTTT.